This T cell receptor beta chain was retrieved from a study of cytomegalovirus exposure and HLA in healthy donors. The wider study: Most genotyped donors, around four fifths of 398, had Caucasian-associated genetic ancestry.

13 Jbeta primers and 60 Vbeta primers were used for the PCR. The repertoire was sequenced with immunoSEQ multiplex PCR; TCRdb's copy has only in-frame clones and lacks some. The sample lists 110,000 or so clones, roughly two thirds occurring once. As for this clone: What it binds is not known.

Findings and limits, study-wide: A later analysis associated approximately 17,000 TCR beta sequences with HLA alleles at a 0.05 false discovery rate. Beyond CMV serostatus, there was no information to go on about immune exposure. TCR beta V segments were, for the most part, productive about 87% or about 30% of the time in an earlier analysis.

This CDR3 has 13 amino acids. V lost 2 bases and J lost 6; bases outside the gene matches: 6. Germline V gives CDR1 GTSNPN, CDR2 SVGIG (reference sequence). Sequenced input: PBMCs. This TCR was recovered from a man between 18 and 29 years old in good health and CMV-seropositive. V is TRBV30 and J is TRBJ1-2; TRBD1 matches at 7 bases. The chain's CDR3 is CAWSYRDRNGYTF. In nucleotides, the CDR3 is TGTGCCTGGAGTTATAGGGACAGAAATGGCTACACCTTC.